Listed here are 10 T cell receptor beta chains from one sample, sequenced in a study of blood T cell repertoires in COVID-19. This table comes from immunoSEQ multiplex PCR, and its TCRdb copy is limited to in-frame clones, with some not included. The sample shows about 47,000 clones, roughly 80% of them seen only once. The specimen sequenced was peripheral blood. Receptors were obtained from a human donor with acute or convalescent COVID-19. The donor label of this sample is uncertain.

The chain couples TRBV2 to TRBJ2-1; tentatively, D is TRBD1 (6 bases). Germline V gene lookup returns CDR1 SNHLY and CDR2 FYNNEI. This CDR3 is built from 16 residues. Between the trimmed V and J ends, which lost 5 bases and 8 bases, there was a span of 22 bases. The CDR3 DNA follows: TGTGCCAGCAGTCCAACAAGGGGGACCCTGGGGCATGAGCAGTTCTTC. Amino acid sequence: CASSPTRGTLGHEQFF.

The gene calls are TRBV6-2 or TRBV6-3 and TRBJ1-2; a weak D match, TRBD1 (5 bases). CDR3 length: 16 residues. Looked up from germline, CDR1 is MNHEY and CDR2 is SVGEGT. V lost 6 bases and J lost 6, with 23 bases in between. The DNA of the CDR3 is TGTGCCAGCAGCCGCCCCCAGGGTAATAAGTTGAATGGCTACACCTTC. Its protein product is CASSRPQGNKLNGYTF.

This clone was picked up a small number of times. The rearrangement links TRBV2 to TRBJ1-1; D is perhaps TRBD1 (6 bases). The CDR3 is made up of 14 amino acids. Trimming removed 10 bases from V and 0 bases from J, with 15 bases in between. Germline CDR1 SNHLY, CDR2 FYNNEI. CDR3 loop: CANPMDRMNTEAFF. The DNA for the CDR3 is TGTGCCAACCCGATGGACAGAATGAACACTGAAGCTTTCTTT.

In DNA form, the CDR3 reads TGCGCCAGCAGCCAAGAGTCGGCTAGCCGATATGAGGATACGCAGTATTTT. Its protein is CASSQESASRYEDTQYF. The chain employs TRBV4-1 and TRBJ2-3, with D possibly TRBD2 on 5 matching bases. This CDR3 has 17 amino acids. In germline, CDR1 is MGHRA, CDR2 YSYEKL. V was cut by 0 bases and J by 6 bases, with 19 bases left in between.

This clone was recorded once. The chain links TRBV11-2 to TRBJ2-2; 10 positions agree with TRBD2. Trimming took 0 bases from V and 6 from J; bases not matched to a gene: 7. The germline V gene encodes CDR1 SGHAT and CDR2 FQNNGV. The CDR3 is 17 residues long. The CDR3 sequence is CASSLDSSGGASGELFF. The CDR3 nucleotides read TGTGCCAGCAGCTTAGATTCCAGCGGGGGGGCCTCCGGGGAGCTGTTTTTT.

CDR3 nucleotide sequence: TGTGCCAGCAGCAGGACAGGGGGGAACTATGGCTACACCTTC. Its translation is CASSRTGGNYGYTF. V usage is TRBV7-2 and J usage is TRBJ1-2; 10 nucleotides match TRBD1. Germline V gives CDR1 SGHTA, CDR2 FQGNSA. This CDR3 spans 14 amino acids. V trimming: 5 bases; J trimming: 2 bases; junction bases outside the gene matches: 2.

The genes are TRBV28 and TRBJ1-6; D remains unclear. This CDR3 contains 14 residues. Trimming cost V 7 bases and J 0 bases, with 7 bases left between them. Germline-derived CDR1 and CDR2 are MDHEN and SYDVKM. The CDR3 loop is CASKGSSYNSPLHF. CDR3 DNA: TGTGCCAGCAAAGGGAGCTCCTATAATTCACCCCTCCACTTT.

The CDR3 protein is CASSPPGTFEEEKLFF. The CDR3 nucleotides are TGTGCCAGCAGTCCTCCCGGGACATTTGAGGAGGAAAAACTGTTTTTT. The V and J genes are TRBV28 and TRBJ1-4, with D tentatively TRBD1 (6 bases). There are 16 residues in the CDR3. V gave up 5 bases and J gave up 8 bases, with 21 bases separating them. The germline V gene encodes CDR1 MDHEN and CDR2 SYDVKM.

The chain carries TRBV5-5 and TRBJ2-5, with a possible D match to TRBD2 (5 bases). V shed 0 bases and J shed 5 bases, with 14 bases lying between them. CDR3 length: 15 amino acids. Looked up from germline, CDR1 is SGHKS and CDR2 is YYEKEE (reference sequence). The CDR3 DNA sequence: TGTGCCAGCAGCTTGGGAGGGAGCCCCATGGAGACCCAGTACTTC. As protein: CASSLGGSPMETQYF. Together with reference TRBV5-5 and TRBJ2-5, the CDR3 gives the full variable domain: DAGVTQSPTHLIKTRGQQVTLRCSPISGHKSVSWYQQVLGQGPQFIFQYYEKEERGRGNFPDRFSARQFPNYSSELNVNALLLGDSALYLCASSLGGSPMETQYFGPGTRLLVL.

The chain uses TRBV3-1 (or the pseudogene TRBV3-2) and TRBJ2-5; the D gene is possibly TRBD2 (5 bases). The germline V and J ends were trimmed by 1 base and 5 bases, with 8 bases remaining between them. The germline V gene has CDR1 LGHDT and CDR2 YNNKEL (reference sequence). The CDR3 totals 13 residues. In DNA, the CDR3 is TGTGCCAGCAGCCAAGGGAGGTCCGAGACCCAGTACTTC. Its translation: CASSQGRSETQYF.